The 23 T cell receptor beta chains in this list originate from one sample, sequenced in a study of CD8+ T cells in alopecia areata. RNA extraction was followed by reverse transcription into cDNA, which acted as the sequencing template. Assay: immunoSEQ multiplex PCR; the TCRdb copy retains only in-frame clones and omits some. The sample has about 87,000 clones, 60% to 80% seen once; the top ten hold 15% to 20%. The treatment is: oral pan-JAK inhibitor, 5-10 mg twice daily. The sequencing used CD8+ T cells sorted from blood, collected at week 44, from a patient treated with tofacitinib. The origin of the receptors is a human donor with alopecia areata.

V gene TRBV27 combines with J gene TRBJ2-5; no reliable D call. V lost 2 bases and J 4 bases, leaving 11 bases between the germline ends. Germline values: CDR1 MNHEY, CDR2 SMNVEV (reference sequence). The CDR3 is made up of 14 amino acids. Here the CDR3 reads CASSLGAQGETQYF. The CDR3 DNA reads as TGTGCCAGCAGTTTAGGAGCCCAAGGAGAGACCCAGTACTTC.

This chain joins TRBV9 and TRBJ1-2; no clear D gene. The ends were cut back, 2 bases at V and 2 bases at J, with 10 bases in the middle. The CDR3 loop spans 14 amino acids. Per germline, CDR1 SGDLS and CDR2 YYNGEE. CDR3 sequence (DNA): TGTGCCAGCAGCGTTGCAGACTCCAACTATGGCTACACCTTC. It is translated as CASSVADSNYGYTF.

This clone was recorded a few times. The gene calls are TRBV2 and TRBJ2-7; D is possibly TRBD1 (5 bases). Germline lookup yields CDR1 SNHLY and CDR2 FYNNEI. V lost 1 base, J lost 3 bases, and 10 bases lay in between. This CDR3 is built from 14 residues. The CDR3 bases are TGTGCCAGCAGTGAAGTAGGGGTCGGCTACGAGCAGTACTTC. It yields the protein CASSEVGVGYEQYF.

The chain recombines TRBV7-9 with TRBJ2-7; TRBD2 agrees at 11 bases. V trimming: 3 bases; J trimming: 3 bases; junction bases outside the gene matches: 4. This CDR3 contains 15 residues. Germline V gene lookup returns CDR1 SEHNR and CDR2 FQNEAQ (reference sequence). The CDR3 nucleotides are TGTGCCAGCAGCTTCGGACTAGCGGGTAACTACGAGCAGTACTTC. Its translation is CASSFGLAGNYEQYF.

V usage is TRBV29-1 and J usage is TRBJ2-1; 9 positions agree with TRBD1. Losses at the gene ends were 3 bases for V and 4 bases for J; bases not matched to a gene: 10. This CDR3 is built from 16 residues. From germline, CDR1 is SQVTM and CDR2 ANQGSEA. The CDR3 bases are TGCAGCGTTGAGGGAGACCGGGACAGGGCTTACAATGAGCAGTTCTTC. Amino acid sequence: CSVEGDRDRAYNEQFF.

This clone showed up just a few times. The rearrangement links TRBV9 to TRBJ1-6; maybe TRBD1 (6 bases). This CDR3 is 15 amino acids long. Looked up from germline, CDR1 is SGDLS and CDR2 is YYNGEE. V was pared by 3 bases and J by 7 bases, with 14 bases between. As DNA, the CDR3 is TGTGCCAGCAGCGAGGGGGGCCTATCAAATTCACCCCTCCACTTT. This encodes CASSEGGLSNSPLHF.

This clone was seen only a few times. This CDR3 reads CASSVADGRGTYEQYF. The CDR3 nucleotides are TGTGCCAGCAGCGTAGCCGACGGGAGGGGGACCTACGAGCAGTACTTC. The chain couples TRBV9 to TRBJ2-7, with 8 bases matching TRBD2. CDR1 is SGDLS, CDR2 YYNGEE, per germline. CDR3 size: 16 residues. V gave up 0 bases and J gave up 2 bases; unmatched junction bases: 7. Supplemented by reference TRBV9 and TRBJ2-7, the full variable domain reads DSGVTQTPKHLITATGQRVTLRCSPRSGDLSVYWYQQSLDQGLQFLIQYYNGEERAKGNILERFSAQQFPDLHSELNLSSLELGDSALYFCASSVADGRGTYEQYFGPGTRLTVT.

The table lists this clone with a count of one. The chain is built from TRBV13 and TRBJ2-7, with 11 nucleotides matching TRBD1. There are 14 residues in the CDR3. The V and J ends lost 5 bases and 2 bases, in that order; junction bases with no gene match: 2. The germline V gene encodes CDR1 PRHDT and CDR2 FYEKMQ (reference sequence). DNA of the CDR3: TGTGCCAGCAGCGAGGGACAGGGGGCCTACGAGCAGTACTTC. Encoded protein: CASSEGQGAYEQYF.

J is TRBJ1-1 and V is TRBV11-2, with D unresolved. The CDR3 totals 15 residues. CDR1 and CDR2 from the germline V gene are SGHAT and FQNNGV. Trimming cost V 5 bases and J 0 bases, with 13 bases left between them. CDR3 nucleotides: TGTGCCAGCAGCGCTTCCCAGCGACTGAACACTGAAGCTTTCTTT. Amino acid sequence: CASSASQRLNTEAFF.

The chain uses TRBV9 and TRBJ2-2, with TRBD2 matching over 7 bases. Germline V gene data show CDR1 as SGDLS and CDR2 as YYNGEE. After removal of 6 bases from V and 0 bases from J, the junction contained 8 bases not matched to a gene. The CDR3 is 16 residues long. CDR3 nucleotide sequence: TGTGCCAGCACCCCCACTGCGGGGGCGAACACCGGGGAGCTGTTTTTT. This translates into CASTPTAGANTGELFF.

V gene TRBV19 combines with J gene TRBJ1-1; 8 nucleotides line up with TRBD1. This CDR3 has 14 residues. CDR1 is LNHDA and CDR2 is SQIVND in the germline V gene (reference sequence). The V and J ends lost 7 bases and 5 bases, in that order; junction bases with no gene match: 9. CDR3 sequence: CASKDRDVETEAFF. As DNA, the CDR3 is TGTGCCAGTAAGGACAGGGACGTTGAGACTGAAGCTTTCTTT.

V and J are TRBV4-1 and TRBJ2-7; 8 positions agree with TRBD2. The CDR3 has 16 residues. Germline V lookup: CDR1 MGHRA, CDR2 YSYEKL. V was clipped by 0 bases and J by 6 bases; unmatched bases: 10. The CDR3 spells CASSQDLAGKGSEQYF. DNA of the CDR3: TGCGCCAGCAGCCAAGACTTAGCGGGAAAGGGCTCCGAGCAGTACTTC.

The chain links TRBV4-1 to TRBJ2-1; maybe TRBD1 (5 bases). The CDR3 totals 14 residues. Germline values: CDR1 MGHRA, CDR2 YSYEKL. Trimming pared 2 bases from V and 6 bases from J, leaving 11 bases between. Here the CDR3 reads CASSQPTAFNEQFF. CDR3 bases: TGCGCCAGCAGCCAACCGACAGCCTTCAATGAGCAGTTCTTC.

The chain combines TRBV15 with TRBJ2-3; D possibly matches TRBD1 or TRBD2 (5 bases each). The length of the CDR3 is 15 residues. V was cut by 5 bases and J by 2 bases, with 14 bases left in between. Germline CDR1 reads LNHNV; CDR2 reads YYDKDF (reference sequence). The CDR3 protein is CATSGERGSTDTQYF. The DNA of the CDR3 is TGTGCCACCAGCGGCGAGAGGGGTTCCACAGATACGCAGTATTTT.

The gene calls are TRBV6-1 and TRBJ2-7; tentatively, D is TRBD1 or TRBD2 (5 bases each). CDR3 length equals 14 residues. Trimming took 6 bases from V and 2 from J, leaving 14 bases between them. CDR1 MNHNS and CDR2 SASEGT come from the germline V gene. CDR3 sequence: CASSLRGFAYEQYF. In DNA, the CDR3 is TGTGCCAGCAGCCTGAGGGGTTTCGCCTACGAGCAGTACTTC.

CDR3 protein: CASSVMGARTEAFF. Here the CDR3 DNA reads TGTGCCAGCAGCGTAATGGGGGCGAGAACTGAAGCTTTCTTT. This chain uses TRBV9 with TRBJ1-1; D possibly corresponds to TRBD1 (6 bases). Per the germline V gene, CDR1 is SGDLS and CDR2 is YYNGEE. The CDR3 length is 14 residues. V shed 1 base and J shed 5 bases, with 12 bases lying between them. Using reference TRBV9 and TRBJ1-1 for the parts outside the CDR3, the full variable domain is DSGVTQTPKHLITATGQRVTLRCSPRSGDLSVYWYQQSLDQGLQFLIQYYNGEERAKGNILERFSAQQFPDLHSELNLSSLELGDSALYFCASSVMGARTEAFFGQGTRLTVV.

To note about this clone: This CDR3 is also generated by other DNA sequences in the sample. The chain is built from TRBV29-1 and TRBJ1-1; D is possibly TRBD1 (5 bases). Germline CDR1 reads SQVTM; CDR2 reads ANQGSEA. Trimming removed 3 bases from V and 4 bases from J, with 6 bases in between. The CDR3 covers 11 residues. The CDR3 nucleotides are TGCAGCGTTGATAGGGGCACTGAAGCTTTCTTT. It codes for CSVDRGTEAFF.

The genes are TRBV5-1 and TRBJ2-1; 7 nucleotides agree with TRBD1. Germline values: CDR1 SGHRS, CDR2 YFSETQ. The V and J ends lost 4 bases and 8 bases, in that order; junction bases with no gene match: 6. The CDR3 loop spans 13 amino acids. CDR3 nucleotide sequence: TGCGCCAGCAGCGATACAGGGGTGGATGAGCAGTTCTTC. It encodes CASSDTGVDEQFF.

The V and J genes are TRBV6-5 and TRBJ2-1, with unresolved D. Trimming left V 5 bases short and J 4 bases short, with 9 bases between. The CDR3 totals 13 residues. CDR1 is MNHEY and CDR2 is SVGAGI in the germline V gene. CDR3 DNA sequence: TGTGCCAGCAGTGAGACTTCTTACAATGAGCAGTTCTTC. Translation: CASSETSYNEQFF.

The chain joins TRBV4-3 to TRBJ1-2, with 8 bases lining up with TRBD1. Germline assignment: CDR1 LGHNA and CDR2 YSLEER. J lost 4 bases, V lost 0 bases, and 1 base had no gene match. This CDR3 comprises 14 residues. For the CDR3, the DNA is TGCGCCAGCAGCCAAGATACAGGGGGCTATGGCTACACCTTC. This translates into CASSQDTGGYGYTF.

V and J are TRBV9 and TRBJ2-3; no clear D. CDR1 is SGDLS, CDR2 YYNGEE, per germline. The ends were cut back, 0 bases at V and 6 bases at J, with 5 bases in the middle. The CDR3 totals 12 residues. The CDR3 nucleotides read TGTGCCAGCAGCGTAGCTGGGGATACGCAGTATTTT. Amino acids: CASSVAGDTQYF.

V usage is TRBV4-1 and J usage is TRBJ2-7, with 8 positions matching TRBD1. The germline gives CDR1 MGHRA, CDR2 YSYEKL. Unmatched junction bases numbered 9, after V lost 0 bases and J lost 2 bases. The CDR3 runs to 17 residues. CDR3 loop: CASSQDAKQGEPYEQYF. In nucleotides, the CDR3 is TGCGCCAGCAGCCAAGATGCCAAACAGGGGGAACCCTACGAGCAGTACTTC.

The chain is built from TRBV7-9 and TRBJ1-1, with no clear D. The CDR3 totals 12 residues. The V end was cut by 5 bases, the J end by 1 base, with 5 bases between. Germline values: CDR1 SEHNR, CDR2 FQNEAQ (reference sequence). The CDR3 DNA reads TGTGCCAGCAGCGAATGGAACACTGAAGCTTTCTTT. Its translation is CASSEWNTEAFF. The full variable domain, with the rest looked up from reference TRBV7-9 and TRBJ1-1, is DTGVSQNPRHKITKRGQNVTFRCDPISEHNRLYWYRQTLGQGPEFLTYFQNEAQLEKSRLLSDRFSAERPKGSFSTLEIQRTEQGDSAMYLCASSEWNTEAFFGQGTRLTVV.